One sample yielded the 9 T cell receptor beta chains listed below, sequenced in a study of blood T cell repertoires in COVID-19. Produced via immunoSEQ multiplex PCR; TCRdb's table is partial and in-frame only. This table has roughly 260,000 clones, around nine tenths appearing once. Sequencing was done on a sample of peripheral blood. The receptors were sampled from a middle-aged woman who had recovered from COVID-19.

This clone was seen only a few times. This chain links TRBV6-5 with TRBJ1-2, with 7 positions matching TRBD1. Germline V gene data show CDR1 as MNHEY and CDR2 as SVGAGI. J was trimmed by 7 bases and V by 6 bases; bases with no gene match: 11. The CDR3 spans 14 residues. The CDR3 coding sequence is TGTGCCAGCAGACCGAGTGACAGGGCTGGTGGCTACACCTTC. Protein sequence: CASRPSDRAGGYTF.

The chain joins TRBV6-2 or TRBV6-3 to TRBJ2-3; 9 bases line up with TRBD1. The ends lost 5 bases at V and 3 bases at J; junction bases unmatched: 9. Germline CDR1 and CDR2: MNHEY and SVGEGT. The CDR3 covers 16 residues. The CDR3 DNA reads as TGTGCCAGCAGTCCAGACAGGGGGGTAACGACAGATACGCAGTATTTT. This codes for CASSPDRGVTTDTQYF.

The chain carries TRBV7-8 and TRBJ2-7; a weak D match, TRBD2 (5 bases). This CDR3 is built from 12 residues. The germline CDR1 and CDR2 sequences are SGHVS and FQNEAQ. V lost 3 bases and J lost 10, with 13 bases in between. Here the CDR3 DNA reads TGTGCCAGCAGCTTCCCCGAGGGTCCACAGTACTTC. Its protein is CASSFPEGPQYF.

The J gene is TRBJ1-5, the V gene TRBV4-3; no clear D. The CDR3 covers 17 residues. V lost 4 bases, J lost 6 bases, and 22 bases lay in between. Looked up from germline, CDR1 is LGHNA and CDR2 is YSLEER. CDR3 nucleotide sequence: TGCGCCAGCAGCCCCATGTGGACCACGGAGGGCGGTCAGCCCCAGCATTTT. Translation: CASSPMWTTEGGQPQHF.

This chain links TRBV6-5 with TRBJ1-4, with 9 nucleotides matching TRBD1. This CDR3 comprises 16 residues. Germline CDR1 is MNHEY and CDR2 is SVGAGI. The V segment lost 0 bases and the J segment 3 bases; nucleotides outside the gene matches: 2. Written as DNA, the CDR3 is TGTGCCAGCAGTTACTCCAACAGGGGGCCTAATGAAAAACTGTTTTTT. Its protein is CASSYSNRGPNEKLFF.

The V gene is TRBV2, the J gene TRBJ1-2, with 8 bases that match TRBD1. Germline CDR1 is SNHLY and CDR2 is FYNNEI. This CDR3 has 16 amino acids. J gave up 3 bases and V 6 bases, and 12 bases lay outside the gene matches. The CDR3 bases are TGTGCCAGCAGCGCCCTTCCCAGGGGGCGAGACTATGGCTACACCTTC. Its protein product is CASSALPRGRDYGYTF.

This clone was observed a few times. The chain carries TRBV6-1 and TRBJ1-2; D unclear. The CDR3 length is 17 residues. With 1 base removed from V and 0 bases from J, the gap between germline ends came to 15 bases. Germline CDR1 MNHNS, CDR2 SASEGT. Here the CDR3 reads CASSEGLAGRSNYGYTF. CDR3 sequence (DNA): TGTGCCAGCAGTGAAGGGCTGGCGGGCCGCTCTAACTATGGCTACACCTTC.

V and J are TRBV27 and TRBJ2-1; a possible D gene is TRBD2 (6 bases). The length of the CDR3 is 14 residues. Trimming removed 8 bases from V and 8 bases from J, with 19 bases in between. Germline CDR1 reads MNHEY; CDR2 reads SMNVEV (reference sequence). CDR3 nucleotides: TGTGCCAGCGGACTAAGGACGGGTGGGGATGAGCAGTTCTTC. Translation: CASGLRTGGDEQFF.

The J gene is TRBJ2-5, the V gene TRBV5-4, with TRBD1 identical over 8 bases. CDR1 is SGHNT and CDR2 is YYREEE in the germline V gene (reference sequence). The CDR3 is made up of 15 amino acids. Trimming cost V 1 base and J 2 bases; bases outside gene matches: 4. CDR3 sequence (DNA): TGTGCCAGCAGCTTGTATAACAGGGGGCAAGAGACCCAGTACTTC. This sequence encodes CASSLYNRGQETQYF.